The entry below describes one T cell receptor (beta chain). These data originate in a study of blood T cell repertoires in COVID-19. Study information: Spain, Italy and the United States supplied samples that represented acute and convalescent COVID-19. The analysed material was cDNA or gDNA that came from T cells, B-cell-depleted T cells, or PBMCs.

Germline V CDR1 and CDR2: SGHDN, FVKESK. The CDR3 runs 13 residues. The germline V and J ends were trimmed by 1 base and 8 bases, with 11 bases remaining between them. In the original analysis: Amplification from reference gene primers served as the basis for estimated nucleated cell counts. Method: immunoSEQ multiplex PCR; TCRdb's copy keeps in-frame clones and lacks some. Clone size and V and J calls were adopted from that table, with D and trimming inferred from the DNA. The table has some 220,000 clones, over 75% seen once. Sequencing input: peripheral blood. The receptor's source is a man aged 45-65 years with COVID-19, enrolled during active disease. The chain is built from TRBV14 and TRBJ1-1; D not resolved. The CDR3: CASSQAEGTEAFF. CDR3 bases: TGTGCCAGCAGCCAAGCTGAGGGAACCGAAGCTTTCTTT.